A single sample gave rise to the 7 T cell receptor beta chains below, sequenced in a study of cytomegalovirus exposure and HLA in healthy donors. Vbeta (60) and Jbeta (13) primers were used in the PCR. TCRdb's table, derived via immunoSEQ multiplex PCR, lists solely in-frame clones and lacks some. Of some 170,000 clones in the sample, 70% to 85% were seen once. Sequenced material: PBMCs. The receptors originated from a human donor in good health.

In DNA, the CDR3 is TGTGCCAGCAGCGTAGCTGGGGGGGCCGATTCTGGGGCGCAGTATTTT. This encodes CASSVAGGADSGAQYF. The chain has TRBV9 and TRBJ2-3, with D tentatively TRBD2 (7 bases). V shed 0 bases and J shed 10 bases, with 21 bases lying between them. Germline V gene lookup returns CDR1 SGDLS and CDR2 YYNGEE. The CDR3 is made up of 16 amino acids.

The chain joins TRBV7-3 to TRBJ1-1; 10 nucleotides match TRBD1. The V gene end was trimmed by 5 bases and the J gene end by 4 bases; junction bases not matched to a gene: 7. This CDR3 has 15 residues. From germline, CDR1 is SGHTA and CDR2 FQGTGA. In DNA, the CDR3 is TGTGCCAGCAGCCTCACCCGGACAGGGGGCACTGAAGCTTTCTTT. Translation: CASSLTRTGGTEAFF.

V and J are TRBV6-5 and TRBJ1-6; 7 bases match TRBD1. The CDR3 is 14 amino acids. Germline loops: CDR1 MNHEY, CDR2 SVGAGI. The ends lost 6 bases at V and 9 bases at J; junction bases unmatched: 8. The CDR3 protein is CASSRQGKTSPLHF. DNA of the CDR3: TGTGCCAGCAGCCGACAGGGAAAAACTTCACCCCTCCACTTT.

This clone has just a few counts. This chain uses TRBV27 with TRBJ2-7, with TRBD1 as a possible D gene (5 bases). There are 16 residues in the CDR3. Germline-derived CDR1 and CDR2 are MNHEY and SMNVEV (reference sequence). Deletions cut 3 bases from V and 3 bases from J, with 18 bases between. In DNA form, the CDR3 reads TGTGCCAGCAGTTTTGCTTCGATTGACAGCAGCTACGAGCAGTACTTC. Translation: CASSFASIDSSYEQYF.

The gene calls are TRBV27 and TRBJ2-7, with 10 bases matching TRBD1. Trimming cost V 5 bases and J 6 bases; bases outside gene matches: 7. The CDR3 consists of 14 residues. Germline V gene lookup returns CDR1 MNHEY and CDR2 SMNVEV (reference sequence). CDR3 in amino acids: CASSTGQGKSEQYF. The CDR3 DNA reads as TGTGCCAGCAGTACGGGACAGGGGAAGAGCGAGCAGTACTTC.

J is TRBJ2-7 and V is TRBV29-1; 7 nucleotides line up with TRBD1. Germline loops: CDR1 SQVTM, CDR2 ANQGSEA. The ends lost 1 base at V and 2 bases at J; junction bases unmatched: 2. The CDR3 extends over 13 amino acids. DNA of the CDR3: TGCAGCGTTGAAGCAGGGGGTACCTACGAGCAGTACTTC. As protein: CSVEAGGTYEQYF.

The rearrangement links TRBV6-5 to TRBJ1-2; D perhaps matches TRBD1 (6 bases). V was cut by 4 bases and J by 4 bases, with 13 bases left in between. Germline lookup yields CDR1 MNHEY and CDR2 SVGAGI. This CDR3 contains 14 residues. DNA of the CDR3: TGTGCCAGCAGTTTAGGACAGCTCTCCTATGGCTACACCTTC. This gives the protein CASSLGQLSYGYTF.